A few counts support the clone carrying this T cell receptor beta chain. Its antigen is still unknown. The CDR3 contains 16 residues. Germline assignment: CDR1 SEHNR and CDR2 FQNEAQ (reference sequence). After removal of 5 bases from V and 2 bases from J, the junction contained 5 bases not matched to a gene. This entry is derived from a study of blood T cells in healthy people across ages. Study-wide results and limits: A strong correlation was found between TCR beta diversity and the percentage of naive T cells.

A second roughly 6 to 12 cycle PCR used barcoded and J-beta primers. From the 5' RACE reads, TCRdb called clonotypes with MiXCR, one entry per CDR3 protein. The table lists about 1.5 million distinct CDR3 sequences, about 45% of them singletons. The sequencing input was blood. The rearrangement joins TRBV7-9 to TRBJ2-3; TRBD2 agrees at 12 bases. The TCR comes from a woman aged 18-29 years in good health. CDR3 region: CASSPRTSGDTDTQYF. CDR3 DNA sequence: TGTGCCAGCAGCCCGAGGACTAGCGGGGACACAGATACGCAGTATTTT. Full variable domain (rest looked up from reference TRBV7-9 and TRBJ2-3): DTGVSQNPRHKITKRGQNVTFRCDPISEHNRLYWYRQTLGQGPEFLTYFQNEAQLEKSRLLSDRFSAERPKGSFSTLEIQRTEQGDSAMYLCASSPRTSGDTDTQYFGPGTRLTVL.